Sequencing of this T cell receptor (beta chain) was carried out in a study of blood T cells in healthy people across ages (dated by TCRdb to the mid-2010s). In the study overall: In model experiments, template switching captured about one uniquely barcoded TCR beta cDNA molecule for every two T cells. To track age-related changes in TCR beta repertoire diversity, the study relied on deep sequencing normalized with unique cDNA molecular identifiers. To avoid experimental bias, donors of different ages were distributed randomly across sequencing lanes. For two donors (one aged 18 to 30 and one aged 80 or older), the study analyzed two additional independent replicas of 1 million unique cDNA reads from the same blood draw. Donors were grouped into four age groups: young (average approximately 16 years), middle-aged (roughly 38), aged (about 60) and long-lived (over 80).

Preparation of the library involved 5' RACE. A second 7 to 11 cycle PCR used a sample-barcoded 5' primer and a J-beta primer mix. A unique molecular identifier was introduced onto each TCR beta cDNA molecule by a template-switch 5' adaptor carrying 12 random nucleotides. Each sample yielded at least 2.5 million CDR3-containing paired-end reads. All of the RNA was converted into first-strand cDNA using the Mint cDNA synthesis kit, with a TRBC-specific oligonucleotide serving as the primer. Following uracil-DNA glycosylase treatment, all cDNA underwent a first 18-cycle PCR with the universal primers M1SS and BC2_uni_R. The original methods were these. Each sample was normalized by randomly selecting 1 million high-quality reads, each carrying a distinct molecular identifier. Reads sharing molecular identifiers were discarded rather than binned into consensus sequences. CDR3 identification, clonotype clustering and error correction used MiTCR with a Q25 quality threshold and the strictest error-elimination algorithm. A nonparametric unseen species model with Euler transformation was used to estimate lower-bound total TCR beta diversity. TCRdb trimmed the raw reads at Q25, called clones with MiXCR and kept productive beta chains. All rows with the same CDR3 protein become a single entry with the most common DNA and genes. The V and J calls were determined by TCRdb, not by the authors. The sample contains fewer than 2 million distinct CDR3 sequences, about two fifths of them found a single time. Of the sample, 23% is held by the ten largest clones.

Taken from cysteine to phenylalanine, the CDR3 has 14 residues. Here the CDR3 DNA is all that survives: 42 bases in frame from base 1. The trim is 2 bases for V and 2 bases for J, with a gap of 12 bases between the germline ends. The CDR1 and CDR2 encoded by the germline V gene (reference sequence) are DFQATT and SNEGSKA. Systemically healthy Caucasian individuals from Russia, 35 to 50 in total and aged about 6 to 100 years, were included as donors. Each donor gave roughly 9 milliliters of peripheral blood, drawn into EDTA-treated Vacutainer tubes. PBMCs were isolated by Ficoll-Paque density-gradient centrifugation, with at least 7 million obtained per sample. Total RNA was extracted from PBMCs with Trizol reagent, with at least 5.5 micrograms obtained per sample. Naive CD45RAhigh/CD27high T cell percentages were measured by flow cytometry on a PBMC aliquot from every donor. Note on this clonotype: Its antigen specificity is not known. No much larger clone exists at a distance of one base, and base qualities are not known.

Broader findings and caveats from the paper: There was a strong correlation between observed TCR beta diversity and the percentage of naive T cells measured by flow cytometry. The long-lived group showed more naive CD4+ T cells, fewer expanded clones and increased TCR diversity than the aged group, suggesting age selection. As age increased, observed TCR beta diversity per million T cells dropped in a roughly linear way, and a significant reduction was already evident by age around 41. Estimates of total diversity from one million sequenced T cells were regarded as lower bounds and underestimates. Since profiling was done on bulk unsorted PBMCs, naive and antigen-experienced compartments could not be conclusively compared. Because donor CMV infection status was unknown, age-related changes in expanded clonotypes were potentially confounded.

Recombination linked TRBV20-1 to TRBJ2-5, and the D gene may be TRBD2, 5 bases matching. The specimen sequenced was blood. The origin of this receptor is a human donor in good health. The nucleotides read TGCAGTGCTAGAAACGGGGAACAACAAGAGACCCAGTACTTC. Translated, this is CSARNGEQQETQYF.